The entry below gives a single T cell receptor (beta chain) sequence along with its context. The antigen remains undetermined. This record comes from a study of long-term antiretroviral therapy in people with HIV. The V and J ends lost 2 bases and 0 bases respectively, with 15 bases between them. The germline V gene encodes CDR1 SGHTA and CDR2 FQGNSA. The CDR3 covers 17 residues. At survey level, the immunoSEQ assay was run in its v3.0 version. The repertoire was sequenced with immunoSEQ multiplex PCR; TCRdb's copy has only in-frame clones and lacks some. The table has about 34,000 clones, 94% seen once. Overall study findings and caveats: An increase in diversity followed ART, yet levels stayed below transplant donor controls.

The genes are TRBV7-2 and TRBJ2-3; the D is unclear. The sequence came from a woman between 50 and 59 years old with HIV. The sequenced sample was unsorted PBMCs, obtained around 5.5 years after starting antiretroviral therapy. The CDR3 region is CASSLLPEGPSTDTQYF. CDR3 coding DNA: TGTGCCAGCAGCTTATTACCTGAAGGGCCTAGCACAGATACGCAGTATTTT.